This section outlines one T cell receptor (beta chain) sequence together with its context. In the study's own analysis: The authors estimated nucleated cell counts from reference gene primer amplification. TCRdb's copy holds only in-frame clones and misses some; the assay was immunoSEQ multiplex PCR. V and J calls and clone size are as listed in that table; D and trimming were resolved from the DNA. The repertoire holds approximately 80,000 clones, with approximately 82% as singletons. These data come from a study of blood T cell repertoires in COVID-19. About the research overall: COVID-19 samples from acute and convalescent phases originated in the United States, Italy and Spain. PBMCs, B-cell-depleted T cells, or T cells provided the cDNA or gDNA that made up the material.

This CDR3 has 15 residues. Looked up from germline, CDR1 is KGHDR and CDR2 is SFDVKD. Germline trimming cut 6 bases from V and 6 bases from J; bases unmatched to any gene: 8. The chain links TRBV24-1 to TRBJ2-1; 9 bases fit TRBD2. Sequencing was done on a sample of peripheral blood. This TCR derives from a woman in her 70s with acute or convalescent COVID-19. In DNA form, the CDR3 reads TGTGCCACCAGTTGGAGCGGGGGGACGATCAATGAGCAGTTCTTC. Its protein is CATSWSGGTINEQFF.